The 10 T cell receptor beta chains reported below all come from one sample, sequenced in a study of cytotoxic CD8 clonotypes in ibrutinib-treated CLL. The data were produced by immunoSEQ multiplex PCR, yet TCRdb's version contains in-frame clones alone and is incomplete. The data show roughly 150,000 clones, roughly 90% seen once. The material sequenced was PBMCs, taken at disease progression, from a patient treated with ibrutinib. These receptors were taken from a human donor with chronic lymphocytic leukemia.

V is TRBV7-9 and J is TRBJ2-5; D remains ambiguous. The CDR3 is 16 residues long. V was cut by 5 bases and J by 4 bases, with 20 bases left in between. The germline V gene encodes CDR1 SEHNR and CDR2 FQNEAQ (reference sequence). CDR3 DNA: TGTGCCAGCAGCCCAAGTTATCGGCCCCTCGGAGAGACCCAGTACTTC. It codes for CASSPSYRPLGETQYF. The full variable domain, its missing parts supplied by reference TRBV7-9 and TRBJ2-5, is DTGVSQNPRHKITKRGQNVTFRCDPISEHNRLYWYRQTLGQGPEFLTYFQNEAQLEKSRLLSDRFSAERPKGSFSTLEIQRTEQGDSAMYLCASSPSYRPLGETQYFGPGTRLLVL.

This chain uses TRBV11-3 with TRBJ2-3, with 13 bases fitting TRBD2. The CDR3 consists of 17 residues. CDR1 and CDR2 from the germline V gene are SGHNT and YENEEA. Trimming cost V 5 bases and J 1 base; bases outside gene matches: 6. The CDR3 DNA reads as TGTGCCAGCAGCCCCGGACTAGCGGGAGAGGGCACAGATACGCAGTATTTT. Translation: CASSPGLAGEGTDTQYF.

The DNA of the CDR3 is TGTGCCAGTAGTATAGATCCGGGCTTCCCCTCGGGGAATGAGCAGTTCTTC. Residues: CASSIDPGFPSGNEQFF. V usage is TRBV19 and J usage is TRBJ2-1; tentatively, D is TRBD2 (5 bases). Germline CDR1 LNHDA, CDR2 SQIVND (reference sequence). V lost 0 bases and J lost 7, with 19 bases in between. This CDR3 is 17 amino acids long.

The V and J genes are TRBV19 and TRBJ2-3; TRBD2 agrees at 16 bases. CDR1 is LNHDA, CDR2 SQIVND, per germline (reference sequence). V lost 4 bases and J lost 5; bases outside the gene matches: 18. This CDR3 region has 21 residues. The chain's CDR3 is CASSNRAAMGLAGGPGDTQYF. The CDR3 DNA reads as TGTGCCAGTAGTAACCGGGCTGCGATGGGACTAGCGGGAGGGCCGGGAGATACGCAGTATTTT.

The chain is built from TRBV6-1 and TRBJ2-3; 14 positions match TRBD2. The CDR3 is 16 amino acids. V trimming: 4 bases; J trimming: 6 bases; junction bases outside the gene matches: 6. The germline V gene encodes CDR1 MNHNS and CDR2 SASEGT. The CDR3 loop is CASSARTSGRLDTQYF. The CDR3, as DNA: TGTGCCAGCAGTGCCCGGACTAGCGGGAGGCTCGATACGCAGTATTTT.

The gene calls are TRBV7-8 and TRBJ1-5; D is undetermined. The CDR3 spans 15 residues. Per the germline V gene, CDR1 is SGHVS and CDR2 is FQNEAQ. The germline V and J ends were trimmed by 1 base and 0 bases, with 7 bases remaining between them. The CDR3 is CASSLGKPSNQPQHF. The DNA for the CDR3 is TGTGCCAGCAGCTTAGGGAAGCCTAGCAATCAGCCCCAGCATTTT.

CDR3 bases: TGTGCCAGTAGTGGGCGGACAGGGTCGAACACTGAAGCTTTCTTT. Amino acids: CASSGRTGSNTEAFF. The chain joins TRBV19 to TRBJ1-1; 8 bases map to TRBD1. The V segment lost 5 bases and the J segment 1 base; nucleotides outside the gene matches: 6. The CDR3 is made up of 15 amino acids. The germline CDR1 and CDR2 sequences are LNHDA and SQIVND (reference sequence).

This clone was observed a few times. The chain carries TRBV11-2 and TRBJ2-3; D is possibly TRBD1 (5 bases). The germline V gene encodes CDR1 SGHAT and CDR2 FQNNGV. The V end was cut by 4 bases, the J end by 5 bases, with 7 bases between. The CDR3 has 12 amino acids. The CDR3 nucleotides read TGTGCCAGCAGCTACGACAGAGATACGCAGTATTTT. This gives the protein CASSYDRDTQYF.

The chain combines TRBV29-1 with TRBJ1-2; no firm D call. Trimming stripped 0 bases from V and 6 bases from J, with 23 bases between. Germline V gene data show CDR1 as SQVTM and CDR2 as ANQGSEA. CDR3 size: 17 residues. Here the CDR3 reads CSVEDHLAVSSRHGYTF. Written as DNA, the CDR3 is TGCAGCGTTGAAGATCATTTGGCCGTATCTAGCCGGCATGGCTACACCTTC. Based on the CDR3 plus reference TRBV29-1 and TRBJ1-2, the full variable domain is SAVISQKPSRDICQRGTSLTIQCQVDSQVTMMFWYRQQPGQSLTLIATANQGSEATYESGFVIDKFPISRPNLTFSTLTVSNMSPEDSSIYLCSVEDHLAVSSRHGYTFGSGTRLTVV.

The chain recombines TRBV7-2 with TRBJ1-1, with D tentatively TRBD1 (5 bases). V lost 6 bases and J 7 bases, leaving 21 bases between the germline ends. This CDR3 is 15 amino acids long. Germline V gives CDR1 SGHTA, CDR2 FQGNSA. The CDR3 DNA reads as TGTGCCAGCAGACCTGGGGGACCGCTTTCAGGTGAAGCTTTCTTT. Translating it yields CASRPGGPLSGEAFF.